Listed here are 19 T cell receptor beta chains from one sample, sequenced in a study of shared clonotypes between healthy human individuals. Here immunoSEQ multiplex PCR was the method, and the copy in TCRdb shows in-frame clones only, minus some. The table records roughly 1 million clones, 78% of them present only once. Sequencing was done on a sample of memory CD4+ T cells from PBMCs. The subset denotes: CD45RA-negative fraction. These receptors originate from a man younger than 35 in good health. Some clones in this sample may be carry-over from other donors' samples.

The rearrangement links TRBV2 to TRBJ2-7; 7 bases line up with TRBD2. Germline CDR1 SNHLY, CDR2 FYNNEI. The V and J ends lost 6 bases and 3 bases, in that order; junction bases with no gene match: 14. This CDR3 is 16 amino acids long. The CDR3 DNA is TGTGCCAGCAGGGTAACCCTAGCGGAGCCGCTCTACGAGCAGTACTTC. Translation: CASRVTLAEPLYEQYF.

The chain employs TRBV29-1 and TRBJ1-2; 7 bases are a match to TRBD1. V shed 8 bases, J shed 3 bases, and the junction held 6 bases outside the gene matches. The CDR3 has 12 amino acids. Germline V gene data show CDR1 as SQVTM and CDR2 as ANQGSEA. The CDR3 DNA reads as TGCAGCTCGCGACAGGGAGACTATGGCTACACCTTC. Its translation: CSSRQGDYGYTF.

The chain uses TRBV28 and TRBJ1-5; D unclear. Germline V lookup: CDR1 MDHEN, CDR2 SYDVKM. There are 17 residues in the CDR3. Trimming pared 4 bases from V and 2 bases from J, leaving 18 bases between. Written as DNA, the CDR3 is TGTGCCAGCAGTTATTGGATCCTCAAACGGGGCAATCAGCCCCAGCATTTT. It encodes CASSYWILKRGNQPQHF.

The genes are TRBV19 and TRBJ1-4; no clear D. The CDR3 totals 15 residues. Looked up from germline, CDR1 is LNHDA and CDR2 is SQIVND (reference sequence). V lost 7 bases and J lost 1, with 13 bases in between. For the CDR3, the DNA is TGTGCCAGTAAAGCGGGCGGAGGAACTAATGAAAAACTGTTTTTT. It yields the protein CASKAGGGTNEKLFF.

This sequence joins TRBV2 and TRBJ2-7; 7 nucleotides line up with TRBD2. With 5 bases clipped from V and 4 bases from J, the junction kept 11 bases outside the gene matches. The CDR3 sequence is 15 residues long. The germline gives CDR1 SNHLY, CDR2 FYNNEI. The CDR3 DNA reads TGTGCCAGCAGTCAGAGGCGGGAGTCCCGATACGAGCAGTACTTC. This translates into CASSQRRESRYEQYF.

The CDR3 sequence: CASSTRTPYGTQYF. The CDR3 nucleotides are TGTGCCAGCAGCACCCGGACACCTTATGGGACCCAGTACTTC. This chain uses TRBV5-6 with TRBJ2-5, with D perhaps matching TRBD1 (5 bases). The CDR3 is 14 amino acids. Germline assignment: CDR1 SGHDT and CDR2 YYEEEE. The germline V and J ends were trimmed by 4 bases and 7 bases, with 17 bases remaining between them.

The chain links TRBV11-3 to TRBJ2-2; no definite D call. Trimming shortened V by 0 bases and J by 5 bases, and 1 base separated the two germline ends. The CDR3 is 12 amino acids. Germline lookup yields CDR1 SGHNT and CDR2 YENEEA. The CDR3 DNA reads TGTGCCAGCAGCTTAGATACCGGGGAGCTGTTTTTT. It is translated as CASSLDTGELFF. Full variable domain (remainder filled in from reference TRBV11-3 and TRBJ2-2): EAGVVQSPRYKIIEKKQPVAFWCNPISGHNTLYWYLQNLGQGPELLIRYENEEAVDDSQLPKDRFSAERLKGVDSTLKIQPAELGDSAVYLCASSLDTGELFFGEGSRLTVL.

This clone was observed at least ten times. This sequence joins TRBV7-9 and TRBJ2-5, with D possibly being TRBD1 or TRBD2 (6 bases each). From germline, CDR1 is SEHNR and CDR2 FQNEAQ (reference sequence). This CDR3 has 14 residues. V gave up 5 bases and J gave up 5 bases, with 15 bases separating them. CDR3 coding DNA: TGTGCCAGCAGCGATCGACTAGGGGGGGAGACCCAGTACTTC. Encoded protein: CASSDRLGGETQYF.

The chain joins TRBV4-2 to TRBJ2-7, with 7 bases aligning to TRBD1. CDR3 length equals 15 residues. Trimming at V came to 4 bases and at J to 5 bases, leaving 11 bases not matched to a gene. From germline, CDR1 is LGHNA and CDR2 YNFKEQ. The CDR3 reads CASSLLTGSSDEQYF. The CDR3 region has the DNA TGTGCCAGCAGCCTACTGACAGGGAGTTCGGACGAGCAGTACTTC.

V gene TRBV10-1 combines with J gene TRBJ2-1, with D perhaps matching TRBD2 (5 bases). Trimming shortened V by 0 bases and J by 6 bases, and 9 bases separated the two germline ends. Germline V gene data show CDR1 as WNHNN and CDR2 as SYGVQD (reference sequence). This CDR3 spans 14 amino acids. CDR3 in DNA: TGCGCCAGCAGTGAGTCGTTAGCGACCAATGAGCAGTTCTTC. As protein: CASSESLATNEQFF.

The J gene is TRBJ2-2, the V gene TRBV9, with 8 bases fitting TRBD2. Germline values: CDR1 SGDLS, CDR2 YYNGEE. The CDR3 length is 15 residues. J lost 5 bases, V lost 1 base, and 4 bases had no gene match. Written as DNA, the CDR3 is TGTGCCAGCAGCGTAACAAGCGGGAGAACCGGGGAGCTGTTTTTT. This encodes CASSVTSGRTGELFF.

V is TRBV21-1 and J is TRBJ1-3. TRBV21-1 is annotated as a pseudogene. The CDR3 has 16 residues. The CDR3 sequence: CASSSGRDCSGNTIYF. CDR3 DNA: TGTGCCAGCAGCAGCGGGCGGGATTGCTCTGGAAACACCATATATTTT.

A note on this clone: Other DNA variants within this sample encode the same CDR3. The J gene is TRBJ2-7, the V gene TRBV28; D is undetermined. CDR3 length: 12 amino acids. CDR1 and CDR2 (germline): MDHEN, SYDVKM. V lost 3 bases and J 4 bases, leaving 7 bases between the germline ends. CDR3 nucleotide sequence: TGTGCCAGCAGTTTGGTACTATACGAGCAGTACTTC. This translates into CASSLVLYEQYF.

The rearrangement uses TRBV5-1 and TRBJ1-2, with a possible D match to TRBD1 (5 bases). The V gene lost 2 bases and the J gene lost 5 bases, with 13 bases spanning the gap. CDR3 length: 14 residues. Germline V gene lookup returns CDR1 SGHRS and CDR2 YFSETQ. The CDR3 DNA follows: TGCGCCAGCAGCTTCGGGGACCCGAGTTATGGCTACACCTTC. Translated, it gives CASSFGDPSYGYTF. The variable domain in full, completed from reference TRBV5-1 and TRBJ1-2, reads KAGVTQTPRYLIKTRGQQVTLSCSPISGHRSVSWYQQTPGQGLQFLFEYFSETQRNKGNFPGRFSGRQFSNSRSEMNVSTLELGDSALYLCASSFGDPSYGYTFGSGTRLTVV.

Concerning this clone: In the same sample, other DNA sequences code for this CDR3. The CDR3 reads CASSVDGSSYEQYF. In DNA form, the CDR3 reads TGTGCCAGCAGCGTAGACGGGAGTAGTTACGAGCAGTACTTC. The V gene is TRBV9, the J gene TRBJ2-7, with a possible D match to TRBD2 (6 bases). This CDR3 has 14 amino acids. The germline gives CDR1 SGDLS, CDR2 YYNGEE. V lost 0 bases and J lost 4, with 11 bases in between.

This chain connects TRBV5-5 to TRBJ2-1, with TRBD2 identical over 12 bases. The CDR3 is made up of 15 amino acids. The V gene's germline CDR1 is SGHKS and CDR2 YYEKEE (reference sequence). The V gene end was trimmed by 0 bases and the J gene end by 9 bases; junction bases not matched to a gene: 4. This CDR3 reads CASSLGLAGVIEQFF. The CDR3 DNA reads as TGTGCCAGCAGCTTGGGACTAGCGGGAGTTATTGAGCAGTTCTTC.

Of note for this clone: Other nucleotide sequences in the sample specify the same CDR3. The V gene is TRBV27, the J gene TRBJ2-2; TRBD2 might be the D (6 bases). Trimming removed 5 bases at V and 6 bases at J, with 13 bases between. CDR3 length: 14 amino acids. The germline V gene encodes CDR1 MNHEY and CDR2 SMNVEV (reference sequence). CDR3 in amino acids: CASSLGRGAGELFF. DNA of the CDR3: TGTGCCAGCAGTCTAGGGCGGGGCGCCGGGGAGCTGTTTTTT.

CDR3 sequence: CASSHAASGTTGELFF. The CDR3 DNA is TGTGCCAGCAGCCATGCGGCTAGCGGAACTACCGGGGAGCTGTTTTTT. V usage is TRBV4-2 and J usage is TRBJ2-2; 7 bases fit TRBD2. Trimming removed 3 bases from V and 5 bases from J; junction bases left unmatched: 9. Per the germline V gene, CDR1 is LGHNA and CDR2 is YNFKEQ. The CDR3 length is 16 residues.

The chain is built from TRBV5-1 and TRBJ2-2; no clear D gene. With 4 bases removed from V and 6 bases from J, the gap between germline ends came to 16 bases. CDR1 is SGHRS, CDR2 YFSETQ, per germline. The CDR3 is made up of 15 amino acids. The CDR3 region has the DNA TGCGCCAGCAGCCTCCCTCAGCCTGATGCCGGGGAGCTGTTTTTT. This translates into CASSLPQPDAGELFF. Based on the CDR3 plus reference TRBV5-1 and TRBJ2-2, the full variable domain is KAGVTQTPRYLIKTRGQQVTLSCSPISGHRSVSWYQQTPGQGLQFLFEYFSETQRNKGNFPGRFSGRQFSNSRSEMNVSTLELGDSALYLCASSLPQPDAGELFFGEGSRLTVL.